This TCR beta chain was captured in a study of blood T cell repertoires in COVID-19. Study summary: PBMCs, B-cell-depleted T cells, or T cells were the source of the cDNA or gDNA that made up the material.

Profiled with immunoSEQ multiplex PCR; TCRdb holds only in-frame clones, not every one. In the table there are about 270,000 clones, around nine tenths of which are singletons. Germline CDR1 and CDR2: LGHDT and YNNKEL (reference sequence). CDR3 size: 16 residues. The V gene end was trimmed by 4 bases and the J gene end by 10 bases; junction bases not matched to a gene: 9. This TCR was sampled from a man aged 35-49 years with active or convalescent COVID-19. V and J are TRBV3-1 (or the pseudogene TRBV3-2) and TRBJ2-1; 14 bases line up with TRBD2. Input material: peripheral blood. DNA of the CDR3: TGTGCCAGCAGCCCCCGACTAGCGGGGGGGGGAGAGGAGCAGTTCTTC. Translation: CASSPRLAGGGEEQFF.